This TCR beta chain was retrieved from a study of shared clonotypes between healthy human individuals. On this clone: Antigen specificity is unknown.

Points from the study as a whole: Naive subsets tended to show greater estimated richness than memory subsets.

Measured with immunoSEQ multiplex PCR; TCRdb has only the in-frame clones, and not every one. The profile covers around 1.9 million clones, with just over 90% appearing a single time and about 1.7% taken by the ten largest. Terminally differentiated effector memory CD45RA+ cells were left out of the naive CD8 fraction, which was CD45RO-negative and positively selected for CCR7. Sequenced sample: naive CD8+ T cells from PBMCs. This TCR derives from a young man in good health. Some clones in this sample may be carry-over from other donors' samples.

The CDR3 coding sequence is TGTGCCAGCAGTTACACGGGTACGGGCTACACCTTC. Encoded protein: CASSYTGTGYTF. The chain combines TRBV6-5 with TRBJ1-2; D remains ambiguous. Germline lookup yields CDR1 MNHEY and CDR2 SVGAGI. The V gene lost 2 bases and the J gene lost 8 bases, with 9 bases spanning the gap. The CDR3 consists of 12 residues.